This T cell receptor (beta chain) was obtained from a study of cytomegalovirus exposure and HLA in healthy donors. TCRdb's copy holds only in-frame clones and misses some; the assay was immunoSEQ multiplex PCR. The sample has around 140,000 clones; more than 75% are singletons. Input material: PBMCs. The receptor's source is a man aged 18 to 30 in good health and CMV-seropositive.

For the CDR3, the DNA is TGTGCCTGGAGTGTACCGGGAGGTGGAAACACCATATATTTT. Protein product: CAWSVPGGGNTIYF. The chain has TRBV30 and TRBJ1-3; unclear D gene. Germline CDR1 GTSNPN, CDR2 SVGIG (reference sequence). V was cut by 0 bases and J by 3 bases, with 9 bases left in between. This CDR3 has 14 residues.